This TCR beta chain stems from a study of shared T cell receptors in the human thymus. The table came from immunoSEQ multiplex PCR; TCRdb's copy has only in-frame clones and leaves some out. The table includes 720,000 or so clones, 70% to 90% detected once. In germline, CDR1 is SGHKS, CDR2 YYEKEE (reference sequence). V was trimmed by 5 bases and J by 4 bases, leaving 19 bases between them. The CDR3 spans 16 residues. These same data were also listed under a study on human thymus T cells.

The chain is built from TRBV5-5 and TRBJ1-5; D is perhaps TRBD1 (5 bases). The sequenced sample was thymocytes. The receptor was derived from a girl under three years old with a congenital heart defect. Here the CDR3 DNA reads TGTGCCAGCAGTTTTTCCCCCGGGGGGACGAATCAGCCCCAGCATTTT. Translation: CASSFSPGGTNQPQHF. The variable domain in full, with the rest retrieved from reference TRBV5-5 and TRBJ1-5, is DAGVTQSPTHLIKTRGQQVTLRCSPISGHKSVSWYQQVLGQGPQFIFQYYEKEERGRGNFPDRFSARQFPNYSSELNVNALLLGDSALYLCASSFSPGGTNQPQHFGDGTRLSIL.